The 14 T cell receptor beta chains listed next were all sequenced from one sample in a study of blood T cell repertoires in COVID-19. TCRdb keeps only in-frame clones here, not all; method: immunoSEQ multiplex PCR. This sample has over 45,000 clones; around 91% occur once, and the top ten carry approximately 15%. The sequenced sample was peripheral blood. The receptors shown here come from a woman aged 55-69 years with active COVID-19.

This clone was seen once. V gene TRBV6-1 combines with J gene TRBJ1-2, with D maybe TRBD1 (5 bases). The CDR3 length is 15 residues. Trimming stripped 3 bases from V and 3 bases from J, with 14 bases between. Germline V lookup: CDR1 MNHNS, CDR2 SASEGT. CDR3 loop: CASSETPGRHYGYTF. CDR3 in DNA: TGTGCCAGCAGTGAGACACCAGGGAGGCACTATGGCTACACCTTC.

This clone came up once. This rearrangement joins TRBV30 to TRBJ1-6, with 9 bases lining up with TRBD1. Looked up from germline, CDR1 is GTSNPN and CDR2 is SVGIG (reference sequence). This CDR3 is built from 15 residues. Losses at the gene ends were 3 bases for V and 6 bases for J; bases not matched to a gene: 6. The CDR3 DNA reads TGTGCCTGGAGCCGGACAGGGGACGGTAATTCACCCCTCCACTTT. Protein product: CAWSRTGDGNSPLHF.

The chain employs TRBV6-1 and TRBJ1-6; 8 positions match TRBD1. The trim removed 2 bases at V and 15 bases at J, leaving 6 bases unmatched. This CDR3 has 13 amino acids. In germline, CDR1 is MNHNS, CDR2 SASEGT. This chain's CDR3 is CASSEWVGQGLHF. The CDR3 region has the DNA TGTGCCAGCAGTGAATGGGTTGGACAGGGCCTCCACTTT.

The J gene is TRBJ1-2, the V gene TRBV9; 8 bases line up with TRBD1. The CDR3 covers 17 residues. In germline, CDR1 is SGDLS, CDR2 YYNGEE. Trimming at V came to 0 bases and at J to 7 bases, leaving 14 bases not matched to a gene. Here the CDR3 reads CASSVAQGYRGIGGYTF. Here the CDR3 DNA reads TGTGCCAGCAGCGTAGCTCAAGGATACAGGGGGATCGGTGGCTACACCTTC.

The rearrangement joins TRBV12-3 or TRBV12-4 to TRBJ1-2, with D hard to call. The CDR3 contains 13 residues. V shed 1 base and J shed 4 bases, with 7 bases lying between them. CDR3 amino acids: CASSLGSSYGYTF. The CDR3 DNA is TGTGCCAGCAGTTTAGGCTCGAGCTATGGCTACACCTTC.

The chain carries TRBV2 and TRBJ1-2; weak D call: TRBD1 (5 bases). This CDR3 spans 13 amino acids. Trimming shortened V by 6 bases and J by 0 bases, and 8 bases separated the two germline ends. Looked up from germline, CDR1 is SNHLY and CDR2 is FYNNEI. The CDR3 nucleotides are TGTGCCAGCAGCGACAGTTCTAACTATGGCTACACCTTC. It encodes CASSDSSNYGYTF.

J is TRBJ2-2 and V is TRBV11-3; maybe TRBD1 (5 bases). The CDR3 consists of 13 residues. Germline V gives CDR1 SGHNT, CDR2 YENEEA. V lost 5 bases and J 6 bases, leaving 10 bases between the germline ends. The CDR3 is CASSPTGSGELFF. DNA for the CDR3: TGTGCCAGCAGCCCAACAGGATCCGGGGAGCTGTTTTTT.

This chain links TRBV6-5 with TRBJ1-2; tentatively, D is TRBD1 (5 bases). CDR1 MNHEY and CDR2 SVGAGI come from the germline V gene. The CDR3 is made up of 15 amino acids. CDR3 amino acids: CATGSIMGGDYGYTF. The CDR3 DNA reads TGTGCTACTGGGTCCATTATGGGGGGGGACTATGGCTACACCTTC.

This chain links TRBV7-2 with TRBJ2-5; 9 bases are a match to TRBD1. The CDR3 has 15 residues. V lost 1 base to trimming and J lost 4 bases; unmatched junction nucleotides: 4. From germline, CDR1 is SGHTA and CDR2 FQGNSA. The CDR3 here is CASSLGQGGRETQYF. CDR3 DNA sequence: TGTGCCAGCAGCTTAGGACAGGGGGGGCGAGAGACCCAGTACTTC.

Only a few counts were recorded for this clone. The chain has TRBV19 and TRBJ1-5; 8 positions agree with TRBD1. The CDR3 extends over 15 amino acids. Germline values: CDR1 LNHDA, CDR2 SQIVND (reference sequence). V dropped 4 bases and J dropped 3; count of bases not matched to a gene: 5. CDR3 in amino acids: CASSNEQGVNQPQHF. In DNA, the CDR3 is TGTGCCAGTAGTAACGAACAGGGGGTCAATCAGCCCCAGCATTTT.

This chain connects TRBV11-3 to TRBJ2-5, with D unclear. Trimming took off 3 bases at V and 5 bases at J, with 10 bases between the two ends. CDR1 and CDR2 from the germline V gene are SGHNT and YENEEA. This CDR3 is 13 amino acids long. In nucleotides, the CDR3 is TGTGCCAGCAGCTTCTATCTTGAGGAGACCCAGTACTTC. It codes for CASSFYLEETQYF.

This chain connects TRBV7-9 to TRBJ2-3, with D tentatively TRBD2 (6 bases). Trimming pared 3 bases from V and 6 bases from J, leaving 7 bases between. CDR3 length: 12 residues. Germline V gene data show CDR1 as SEHNR and CDR2 as FQNEAQ (reference sequence). DNA for the CDR3: TGTGCCAGCAGCTTCCTAGCGGATACGCAGTATTTT. Translating gives CASSFLADTQYF.

The chain couples TRBV6-4 to TRBJ2-3, with D perhaps matching TRBD2 (5 bases). The CDR3 contains 15 residues. Germline V gene data show CDR1 as MRHNA and CDR2 as SNTAGT. V was shortened by 2 bases and J by 5 bases, with 14 bases between the two germline ends. The CDR3 here is CASSDGQAEGDTQYF. CDR3 DNA: TGTGCCAGCAGTGACGGGCAGGCCGAGGGAGATACGCAGTATTTT.

This rearrangement joins TRBV9 to TRBJ1-6; 9 bases agree with TRBD1. J lost 3 bases, V lost 5 bases, and 9 bases had no gene match. The CDR3 totals 17 residues. Looked up from germline, CDR1 is SGDLS and CDR2 is YYNGEE. The CDR3 spells CASRRGTGSDYNSPLHF. CDR3 bases: TGTGCCAGCAGACGCGGGACAGGGTCCGACTATAATTCACCCCTCCACTTT.